This entry concerns a single TCR beta chain. The CDR3 spans 13 residues. V was cut by 8 bases and J by 4 bases, with 11 bases left in between. CDR1 is MNHNS and CDR2 is SASEGT in the germline V gene. Using immunoSEQ multiplex PCR, the repertoire was profiled, and TCRdb retains in-frame clones only, with some absent. The sample lists approximately 61,000 clones, around 87% seen once, with approximately 16% in the top ten. The data were obtained in a study of PD-1 blockade in classical Hodgkin lymphoma. In every patient, relapse followed autologous stem cell transplantation, while exposure to brentuximab vedotin differed.

Specimen: peripheral blood mononuclear cells (PBMCs), collected at baseline. The sequence derives from a human donor with classical Hodgkin lymphoma. This chain links TRBV6-1 with TRBJ2-2; D unclear. The CDR3 here is CASRYPATGELFF. The CDR3 DNA is TGTGCCAGCCGGTATCCCGCCACCGGGGAGCTGTTTTTT.